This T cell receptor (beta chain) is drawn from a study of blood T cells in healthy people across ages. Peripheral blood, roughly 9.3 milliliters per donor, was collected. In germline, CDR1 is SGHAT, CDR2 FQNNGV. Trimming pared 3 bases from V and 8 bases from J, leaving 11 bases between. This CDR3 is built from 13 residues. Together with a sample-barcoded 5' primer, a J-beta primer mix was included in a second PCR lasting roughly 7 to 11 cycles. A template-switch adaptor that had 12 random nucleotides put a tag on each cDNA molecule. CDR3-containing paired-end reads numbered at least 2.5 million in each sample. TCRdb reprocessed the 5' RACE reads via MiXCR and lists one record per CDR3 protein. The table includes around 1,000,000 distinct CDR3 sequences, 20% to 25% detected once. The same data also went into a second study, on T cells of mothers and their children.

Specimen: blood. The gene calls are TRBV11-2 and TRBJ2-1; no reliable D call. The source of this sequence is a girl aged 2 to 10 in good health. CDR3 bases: TGTGCCAGCAGCTTTCCACATGGCTATGAGCAGTTCTTC. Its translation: CASSFPHGYEQFF.